Listed below are T cell receptor beta chains from one sample, sequenced in a study of T cells in Graves' hyperthyroidism and ophthalmopathy. TCRdb reprocessed the multiplex PCR reads with MiXCR, giving one entry per CDR3 protein. This sample has more than 500,000 distinct CDR3 sequences, with approximately 49% found just once. Sequencing was performed on peripheral blood or thyroid tissue (not recorded which). Receptors originate from an adult woman with Graves' disease, either hyperthyroidism or ophthalmopathy (not recorded which). CDR3s include the opening cysteine and the closing phenylalanine or tryptophan. Fields, in order: J gene, clone size, V gene, D gene, CDR3 DNA, CDR3 protein. A D gene is named only where the DNA matches it firmly. Some rows mark clone size as missing; the rest say once, few, many or name a class of expanded clone.

J: TRBJ1-2; size: NA; V: TRBV28; D: NA; DNA: TGTGCCAGCAGTCAGCAGGGGCCCTATGGCTACACCTTC; CDR3: CASSQQGPYGYTF
J: TRBJ2-7; size: NA; V: TRBV29-1; D: TRBD2; DNA: TGCAGCGTTTCGCGTAGCGGGGGGGTCACCTACGAGCAGTACTTC; CDR3: CSVSRSGGVTYEQYF
J: TRBJ2-2; size: once; V: TRBV2; D: NA; DNA: TGTGCCAGCAGTGAGATCAGGGTTGGGACCGGGGAGCTGTTTTTT; CDR3: CASSEIRVGTGELFF
J: TRBJ2-6; size: NA; V: TRBV11-2; D: NA; DNA: TGTGCCAGCAGCTTAGCTTGGACAATCGGGTCTGGGGCCAACGTCCTGACTTTC; CDR3: CASSLAWTIGSGANVLTF
J: TRBJ1-1; size: many; V: TRBV29-1; D: NA; DNA: TGCAGCGGGATAGAGAACACTGAAGCTTTCTTT; CDR3: CSGIENTEAFF
J: TRBJ2-5; size: NA; V: TRBV29-1; D: NA; DNA: TGCAGCGTGGCAGAAGTAGGGTCGGGAGAGACCCAGTACTTC; CDR3: CSVAEVGSGETQYF
J: TRBJ2-5; size: few; V: TRBV29-1; D: TRBD1; DNA: TGCAGCGCCCGCGGGACAGGGTTTGGAGGGTACCAAGAGACCCAGTACTTC; CDR3: CSARGTGFGGYQETQYF
J: TRBJ1-1; size: NA; V: TRBV7-2; D: NA; DNA: TGTGCCAGCAGCTTAGGAGGGCGGATGGGCACTGAAGCTTTCTTT; CDR3: CASSLGGRMGTEAFF
J: TRBJ2-2; size: few; V: TRBV10-3; D: NA; DNA: TGTGCCATCAGTGAGACCGCCTACACCGGGGAGCTGTTTTTT; CDR3: CAISETAYTGELFF
J: TRBJ1-1; size: NA; V: TRBV13; D: NA; DNA: TGCGCCAGCAGCTTGTGGCAGGGGACCACTGAAGCTTTCTTT; CDR3: CASSLWQGTTEAFF
J: TRBJ1-2; size: many; V: TRBV7-7; D: NA; DNA: TGTGCTAGCTTAGAGAACTATGGCTACACCTTC; CDR3: CASLENYGYTF
J: TRBJ2-5; size: NA; V: TRBV2; D: NA; DNA: TGTGCCAGCAGTGGAACGATTGGACAGTACCAAGAGACCCAGTACTTC; CDR3: CASSGTIGQYQETQYF
J: TRBJ1-1; size: NA; V: TRBV3-1; D: NA; DNA: TGTGCCAGCAGCCAGGGGGGGTTGAGCACTGAAGCTTTCTTT; CDR3: CASSQGGLSTEAFF
J: TRBJ1-4; size: few; V: TRBV15; D: NA; DNA: TGTGCCACCCGGGGGCAGAATGAAAGACTGTTTTTT; CDR3: CATRGQNERLFF
J: TRBJ1-2; size: few; V: TRBV3-1; D: NA; DNA: TGTGCCAGCAGCCGCAGGGGATATGGCTACACCTTC; CDR3: CASSRRGYGYTF
J: TRBJ1-6; size: NA; V: TRBV6-1; D: NA; DNA: TGTGCCAGCAGTGAAGCGCCGGGGGGAAGTGACTCACCCCTCCACTTT; CDR3: CASSEAPGGSDSPLHF
J: TRBJ2-7; size: NA; V: TRBV7-9; D: TRBD1; DNA: TGTGCCAGCAGCCCGAAAGGGGGCGTGCAGTACTTC; CDR3: CASSPKGGVQYF
J: TRBJ2-5; size: NA; V: TRBV20-1; D: TRBD2; DNA: TGCAGTGGGCTAGCGGGTTATCAAGAGACCCAGTACTTC; CDR3: CSGLAGYQETQYF
J: TRBJ2-7; size: NA; V: TRBV6-1; D: NA; DNA: TGTGCCAGCAGTGTGGACGGGACGGGACCTTGGGAGCAGTACTTC; CDR3: CASSVDGTGPWEQYF
J: TRBJ1-4; size: NA; V: TRBV10-3; D: TRBD1; DNA: TGTGCCATCAGTGAATTCACAGGGGAGTATGGTGAAAAACTGTTTTTT; CDR3: CAISEFTGEYGEKLFF
J: TRBJ1-2; size: few; V: TRBV2; D: TRBD1; DNA: TGTGCCAGCACCAAAGACAGGGCCAACTATGGCTACACCTTC; CDR3: CASTKDRANYGYTF
J: TRBJ1-2; size: NA; V: TRBV7-9; D: NA; DNA: TGTGCCAGCAGCTTAATTGCAGTAGCCTATGGCTACACCTTC; CDR3: CASSLIAVAYGYTF
J: TRBJ1-1; size: many; V: TRBV4-1; D: NA; DNA: TGCGCCAGCGCGGGGATCCTGTTCGGAACTGAAGCTTTCTTT; CDR3: CASAGILFGTEAFF
J: TRBJ1-3; size: NA; V: TRBV19; D: NA; DNA: TGTGCCAGTAGCACCGGGGTCGGAAACACCATATATTTT; CDR3: CASSTGVGNTIYF
J: TRBJ2-6; size: few; V: TRBV9; D: NA; DNA: TGTGCCAGCAGCCAAAACTATGGCTCTGCTGGGGCCAACGTCCTGACTTTC; CDR3: CASSQNYGSAGANVLTF
J: TRBJ2-5; size: NA; V: TRBV7-7; D: NA; DNA: TGTGCTAGCAGCTTGGGGGGACACGGGGGCAAAGAGACCCGGTACTTC; CDR3: CASSLGGHGGKETRYF
J: TRBJ2-2; size: many; V: TRBV6-5; D: NA; DNA: TGTGCCAGCAGTTACGGCAGCCCTGGAGGGGAGCTGTTTTTT; CDR3: CASSYGSPGGELFF
J: TRBJ2-7; size: NA; V: TRBV11-2; D: TRBD1; DNA: TGTGCCAGCAGCTTAGGGACAGGGGGGTTCCCCTACGAGCAGTACTTC; CDR3: CASSLGTGGFPYEQYF
J: TRBJ2-7; size: NA; V: TRBV20-1; D: TRBD2; DNA: TGCAGTGCTAGAAGGGGACTAGCGAACCACGAGCAGTACTTC; CDR3: CSARRGLANHEQYF
J: TRBJ2-7; size: few; V: TRBV9; D: NA; DNA: TGTGCCAGCAGCGTAAACAGCCAGGGGCACGAGCAGTACTTC; CDR3: CASSVNSQGHEQYF
J: TRBJ1-6; size: few; V: TRBV9; D: NA; DNA: TGTGCCAGCAGCGTAGTGCTCGGCTCACCCCTCCACTTT; CDR3: CASSVVLGSPLHF
J: TRBJ1-2; size: NA; V: TRBV11-2; D: TRBD1; DNA: TGTGCTAGCGCTGGACAGGACTATGGCTACACCTTC; CDR3: CASAGQDYGYTF
J: TRBJ2-6; size: NA; V: TRBV6-4; D: TRBD1; DNA: TGTGCCAGCAGCCCCGACAGGGTCGGGGCCAACGTCCTGACTTTC; CDR3: CASSPDRVGANVLTF
J: TRBJ1-5; size: few; V: TRBV7-7; D: NA; DNA: TGTGCCAGCAGCTTTGGACGCCGTCAGCATTTT; CDR3: CASSFGRRQHF
J: TRBJ2-7; size: NA; V: TRBV12-3/TRBV12-4; D: NA; DNA: TGTGCCAGCAGGGGCCCGGGAGTCTACGAGCAGTACTTC; CDR3: CASRGPGVYEQYF
J: TRBJ2-7; size: NA; V: TRBV28; D: TRBD2; DNA: TGTGCCAGCAGTTTAGCGGGAGGGCCCGAGCAGTACTTC; CDR3: CASSLAGGPEQYF
J: TRBJ1-4; size: many; V: TRBV4-1; D: NA; DNA: TGCGCCAGCAGCCAAGATCGGGCTGATGAAAAACTGTTTTTT; CDR3: CASSQDRADEKLFF
J: TRBJ1-1; size: many; V: TRBV2; D: NA; DNA: TGTGCCAGCAGTGAAGAAGGGAACAGTAATACTTTCTTT; CDR3: CASSEEGNSNTFF
J: TRBJ2-7; size: NA; V: TRBV29-1; D: NA; DNA: TGCAGCGTTTGGGGAGAGGCCGGCACTGAGCAGTACTTC; CDR3: CSVWGEAGTEQYF
J: TRBJ2-7; size: NA; V: TRBV7-9; D: NA; DNA: TGTGCCAGCAGCCCCTGGCTCGGAGGCTCCTACGAGCAGTACTTC; CDR3: CASSPWLGGSYEQYF
J: TRBJ2-7; size: NA; V: TRBV7-9; D: TRBD1; DNA: TGTGCCAGCAGTGCCCGGACAGGTTCCTACGAGCAGTACTTC; CDR3: CASSARTGSYEQYF
J: TRBJ1-6; size: NA; V: TRBV4-3; D: NA; DNA: TGCGCCAGCAGCCAAGATCGGCATTCACCCCTCCACTTT; CDR3: CASSQDRHSPLHF
J: TRBJ1-5; size: NA; V: TRBV2; D: TRBD1; DNA: TGTGCCAGCGTTCCGACAGGGGGGAAAGAGACCCAGCATTTT; CDR3: CASVPTGGKETQHF
J: TRBJ2-5; size: once; V: TRBV28; D: NA; DNA: TGTGCCAGCAGTTCACAGCAGGGTAATGGCCAGTACTTC; CDR3: CASSSQQGNGQYF
J: TRBJ2-5; size: many; V: TRBV3-1; D: NA; DNA: TGTGCCAGCAGCCAAGATACGGCAGGGCTTCCACAAGAGACCCAGTACTTC; CDR3: CASSQDTAGLPQETQYF
J: TRBJ1-2; size: NA; V: TRBV2; D: NA; DNA: TGTGCCAACCTTGAAGGGGCTGGAAACTATGGCTACACCTTC; CDR3: CANLEGAGNYGYTF
J: TRBJ2-5; size: few; V: TRBV11-2; D: NA; DNA: TGTGCCAGCAGCTCCGGGAGATCCGAGACCCAGTACTTC; CDR3: CASSSGRSETQYF
J: TRBJ2-5; size: few; V: TRBV7-2; D: NA; DNA: TGTGCCAGCAGCTCAACTCTGAGTCAAGAGACCCAGTACTTC; CDR3: CASSSTLSQETQYF
J: TRBJ1-4; size: NA; V: TRBV2; D: NA; DNA: TGCGCCAGCAGCCATTTGGTAGGGCTGGAAGAAAAACTGTTTTTT; CDR3: CASSHLVGLEEKLFF
J: TRBJ1-2; size: many; V: TRBV20-1; D: NA; DNA: TGCAGTGCGTCGGGGACGGCCGCTAACTATGGCTACACCTTC; CDR3: CSASGTAANYGYTF
J: TRBJ1-1; size: NA; V: TRBV9; D: TRBD1; DNA: TGTGCCAGCAGCCTCCGCGGGACAGGGGACACTGAAGCTTTCTTT; CDR3: CASSLRGTGDTEAFF
J: TRBJ2-5; size: many; V: TRBV12-3/TRBV12-4; D: TRBD2; DNA: TGTGCCAGCAGTTCCGGGACTAGCGGTATCCTGCAAGAGACCCAGTACTTC; CDR3: CASSSGTSGILQETQYF
J: TRBJ1-1; size: NA; V: TRBV11-2; D: NA; DNA: TGTGCCAGCAGCGCGAGAGTCTGGGGAGGCACTGAAGCTTTCTTT; CDR3: CASSARVWGGTEAFF
J: TRBJ1-4; size: few; V: TRBV29-1; D: NA; DNA: TGCAGCTTCAGGGTTTCAGCTAATGAAAAACTGTTTTTT; CDR3: CSFRVSANEKLFF
J: TRBJ1-4; size: many; V: TRBV11-2; D: NA; DNA: TGTGCCAGCAGCTTACGTACAGGAAAAAGTGCAACTAATGAAAAACTGTTTTTT; CDR3: CASSLRTGKSATNEKLFF
J: TRBJ1-5; size: NA; V: TRBV28; D: NA; DNA: TGTGCCAGCAGGAAACATCAGCCCCAGCATTTT; CDR3: CASRKHQPQHF